Listed below are T cell receptor beta chains from one sample, sequenced in a study of shared clonotypes between healthy human individuals. Sequenced by immunoSEQ multiplex PCR; TCRdb stores in-frame clones only, minus some. The sample consists of 900,000 to 1,200,000 clones, 75% to 85% of them appearing once. Material for sequencing was memory CD4+ T cells from PBMCs. These receptors were obtained from a young man in good health. Some clones in this sample may be carry-over from other donors' samples. The CDR3 runs from the conserved cysteine through the conserved F or W. A D gene is named only where the DNA matches it firmly. Size values are once, few and many counts, or a class for expanded clones, and some rows have none.

>19|TRBJ1-4|.|TRBV11-2|TRBD1
CASSSYGTGTGVANEKLFF
TGTGCCAGCAGCTCGTACGGAACCGGGACAGGGGTCGCTAATGAAAAACTGTTTTTT
>14|TRBJ2-3|.|TRBV10-3|TRBD2
CAIRDSPGLAETYF
TGTGCCATCAGGGATTCACCGGGACTAGCAGAAACATATTTT
>14|TRBJ1-4|.|TRBV7-9|.
CASSFWGTNEKLFF
TGTGCCAGCAGCTTCTGGGGGACTAATGAAAAACTGTTTTTT
>11|TRBJ2-2|.|TRBV20-1|.
CSARGMGELFF
TGCAGTGCTCGGGGGATGGGGGAGCTGTTTTTT
>12|TRBJ2-1|.|TRBV18|.
CASSPPGNEQFF
TGTGCCAGCTCACCACCGGGAAATGAGCAGTTCTTC
>17|TRBJ2-7|once|TRBV5-3|TRBD2
CARSSTNSGRVSHEQYF
TGTGCCAGAAGCTCGACCAATAGCGGGAGGGTTTCCCACGAGCAGTACTTC
>15|TRBJ2-7|once|TRBV7-9|.
CASSPPGWNSYEQYF
TGTGCCAGCAGCCCCCCCGGGTGGAACTCCTACGAGCAGTACTTC
>11|TRBJ1-4|.|TRBV29-1|.
CSVAVNEKLFF
TGCAGCGTTGCGGTGAATGAAAAACTGTTTTTT
>13|TRBJ1-1|.|TRBV11-3|.
CASSGQQNTEAFF
TGTGCCAGCAGCGGACAGCAGAACACTGAAGCTTTCTTT
>15|TRBJ2-1|few|TRBV18|TRBD2
CASSPQSGSFDEQFF
TGTGCCAGCTCACCCCAAAGCGGGAGTTTCGATGAGCAGTTCTTC
>15|TRBJ1-1|.|TRBV28|.
CASTTAGQYNTEAFF
TGTGCCAGCACTACCGCTGGACAGTACAACACTGAAGCTTTCTTT
>13|TRBJ1-3|.|TRBV6-1|.
CATLPSSGGTIYF
TGTGCCACCCTCCCTTCTTCGGGGGGAACCATATATTTT
>13|TRBJ1-5|.|TRBV19|.
CASSIRGGQPQHF
TGTGCCAGTAGTATCAGGGGTGGGCAGCCCCAGCATTTT
>16|TRBJ2-1|few|TRBV6-5|TRBD1
CASSYSWGDRADEQFF
TGTGCCAGCAGTTACTCCTGGGGGGACAGGGCGGATGAGCAGTTCTTC
>13|TRBJ1-2|many|TRBV28|.
CASSPTSSGGYTF
TGTGCCAGCAGCCCGACCTCCAGCGGAGGCTACACCTTC
>13|TRBJ1-1|.|TRBV11-2|.
CASSLNTDTEAFF
TGTGCCAGCAGCCTAAACACAGACACTGAAGCTTTCTTT
>15|TRBJ2-5|once|TRBV28|TRBD2
CASSPPWGEGETQYF
TGTGCCAGCAGTCCACCGTGGGGGGAGGGGGAGACCCAGTACTTC
>12|TRBJ2-1|.|TRBV11-3|.
CASSLGPNEQFF
TGTGCCAGCAGCTTAGGGCCCAATGAGCAGTTCTTC
>14|TRBJ2-5|.|TRBV11-2|.
CASSLRRMGETQYF
TGTGCCAGCAGCTTAAGAAGGATGGGGGAGACCCAGTACTTC
>13|TRBJ1-1|.|TRBV7-6|.
CASSSPSSYEAFF
TGTGCCAGCAGTTCTCCCTCGAGTTATGAAGCTTTCTTT
>16|TRBJ2-7|.|TRBV28|TRBD2
CASSFSDVPGGYEQYF
TGTGCCAGCAGTTTCTCGGACGTCCCGGGGGGCTACGAGCAGTACTTC
>14|TRBJ1-1|.|TRBV6-5|.
CASSPTGMAAEAFF
TGTGCCAGCAGCCCCACCGGTATGGCCGCTGAAGCTTTCTTT
>13|TRBJ2-7|.|TRBV28|.
CASTVDRTYEQYF
TGTGCCAGCACCGTGGACAGAACCTACGAGCAGTACTTC
>11|TRBJ2-7|.|TRBV28|.
CATGLLYEQYF
TGTGCCACTGGACTCCTCTACGAGCAGTACTTC
>12|TRBJ1-1|.|TRBV6-1|.
CASSVRNTEAFF
TGTGCCAGCAGTGTGAGGAACACTGAAGCTTTCTTT
>11|TRBJ2-2|.|TRBV11-2|.
CASSAPWELFF
TGTGCCAGCAGCGCGCCGTGGGAGCTGTTTTTT
>15|TRBJ1-1|.|TRBV7-3|TRBD1
CASSPDRGALTEAFF
TGTGCCAGCAGCCCTGACAGGGGCGCCCTCACTGAAGCTTTCTTT
>15|TRBJ2-7|.|TRBV11-3|.
CASSWPPGPPGEQYF
TGTGCCAGCAGCTGGCCCCCGGGTCCCCCGGGAGAGCAGTACTTC
>17|TRBJ2-6|.|TRBV7-3|TRBD1
CASSGRQGVAGANVLTF
TGTGCCAGCAGCGGAAGACAGGGGGTAGCTGGGGCCAACGTCCTGACTTTC
>16|TRBJ2-1|.|TRBV7-2|TRBD1
CASSRTGTGGYNEQFF
TGTGCCAGCAGTAGAACCGGGACAGGGGGCTACAATGAGCAGTTCTTC
>17|TRBJ2-1|.|TRBV14|TRBD2
CASSQLRSGRGYNEQFF
TGTGCCAGCAGCCAGCTACGTAGCGGGAGAGGGTACAATGAGCAGTTCTTC
>15|TRBJ1-2|few|TRBV4-2|TRBD1
CASSQDPRQGAGYTF
TGTGCCAGCAGCCAAGATCCCCGGCAGGGGGCTGGCTACACCTTC
>12|TRBJ1-1|.|TRBV5-4|.
CASSPTTGFAFF
TGTGCCAGCAGCCCTACGACAGGATTTGCTTTCTTT
>13|TRBJ1-5|.|TRBV5-4|.
CASSQTPNQPQHF
TGTGCCAGCAGCCAAACACCCAATCAGCCCCAGCATTTT
>15|TRBJ2-3|.|TRBV29-1|.
CSVYADREWGDTQYF
TGCAGCGTGTACGCAGACCGAGAGTGGGGGGATACGCAGTATTTT
>15|TRBJ2-3|once|TRBV11-3|TRBD2
CASSFSSGTADTQYF
TGTGCCAGCAGCTTCTCTAGCGGGACAGCAGATACGCAGTATTTT
>14|TRBJ1-6|.|TRBV28|.
CASSAGPNNSPLHF
TGTGCCAGCTCGGCAGGGCCCAATAATTCACCCCTCCACTTT
>14|TRBJ1-5|.|TRBV27|.
CASSLVGKDQPQHF
TGTGCCAGCAGTTTAGTGGGAAAGGATCAGCCCCAGCATTTT
>11|TRBJ1-3|.|TRBV20-1|.
CSAPRTDTIYF
TGCAGTGCTCCCAGGACCGACACCATATATTTT
>13|TRBJ2-3|.|TRBV28|.
CASSRRVTDTQYF
TGTGCCAGCAGCCGCAGGGTGACAGATACGCAGTATTTT
>10|TRBJ2-7|.|TRBV20-1|TRBD1
CSCQGDEQYF
TGCAGTTGTCAGGGGGACGAGCAGTACTTC
>17|TRBJ1-5|.|TRBV28|TRBD1
CASSLSGGGMSNQPQHF
TGTGCCAGCAGTTTATCGGGAGGGGGCATGAGCAATCAGCCCCAGCATTTT
>16|TRBJ2-4|.|TRBV4-1|.
CASSQAPQGPKNIQYF
TGCGCCAGCAGCCAAGCCCCGCAGGGGCCCAAAAACATTCAGTACTTC